This T cell receptor (beta chain) was sequenced in a study of OX40 agonist ivuxolimab in advanced cancers. The method was immunoSEQ multiplex PCR; TCRdb's version includes in-frame clones alone and lacks a portion of them. The table has 81,000 or so clones, just over 90% seen once. From germline, CDR1 is SNHLY and CDR2 FYNNEI. The CDR3 totals 14 residues. Overall study findings and caveats: Clonal expansion among partial responders at 0.1-3.0 mg/kg ranked near the lowest.

As for this clone: Its specificity is unknown. At one end the junction does not follow the germline gene, possibly because of a read error.

V usage is TRBV2 and J usage is TRBJ1-5; D is perhaps TRBD1 (6 bases). Here the sequenced sample was CD4+ or CD8+ T cells sorted from blood, taken in a trial of the OX40 agonist ivuxolimab. The TCR comes from an adult with an advanced solid tumor such as melanoma, head and neck, liver or kidney cancer. Here the CDR3 DNA reads TGTGCCAGCAGCGAAGGGGGATCCAATCAGCCCCAGCATTTT. Translated: CASSEGGSNQPQHF.